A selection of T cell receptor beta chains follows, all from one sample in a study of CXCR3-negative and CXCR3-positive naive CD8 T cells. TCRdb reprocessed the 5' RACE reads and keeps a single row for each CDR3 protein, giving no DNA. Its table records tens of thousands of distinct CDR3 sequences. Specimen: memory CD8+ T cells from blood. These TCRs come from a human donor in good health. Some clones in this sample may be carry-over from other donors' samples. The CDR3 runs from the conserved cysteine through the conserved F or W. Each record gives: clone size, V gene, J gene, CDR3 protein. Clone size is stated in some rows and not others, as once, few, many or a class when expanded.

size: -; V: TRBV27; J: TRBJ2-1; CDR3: CASGRRGDEQFF
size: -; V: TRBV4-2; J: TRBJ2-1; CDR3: CASSQLSGAYNEQFF
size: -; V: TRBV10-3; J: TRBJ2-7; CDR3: CAIAASQRGFSYEQYF
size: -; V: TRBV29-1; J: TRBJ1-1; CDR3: CSAAGRTDMTNTEAFF
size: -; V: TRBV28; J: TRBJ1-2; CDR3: CASSLTIDRYYGYTF
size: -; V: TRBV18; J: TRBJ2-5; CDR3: CASSPGGPEDQYF
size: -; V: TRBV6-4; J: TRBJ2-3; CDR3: CASSVSTGATDTQYF
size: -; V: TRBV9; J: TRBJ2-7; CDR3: CASSARDFDEQYF
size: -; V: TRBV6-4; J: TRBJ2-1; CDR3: CASSDSTSGSDEQFF
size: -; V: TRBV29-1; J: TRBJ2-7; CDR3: CSVRLAVSYEQYF
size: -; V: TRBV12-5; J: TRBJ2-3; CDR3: CASGFHSGGPGTDTQYF
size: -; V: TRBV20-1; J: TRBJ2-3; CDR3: CSAGGLAGSDTQYF
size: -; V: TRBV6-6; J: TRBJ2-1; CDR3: CASRRQGSSYNEQFF
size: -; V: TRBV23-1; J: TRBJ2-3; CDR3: CASSPKGAVGTDTQYF
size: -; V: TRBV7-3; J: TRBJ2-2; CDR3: CASSLATSGDTGELFF
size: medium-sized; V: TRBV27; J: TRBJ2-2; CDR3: CASSSLPGRGTGELFF
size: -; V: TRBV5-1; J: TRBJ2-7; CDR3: CASSPGTRTYEQYF
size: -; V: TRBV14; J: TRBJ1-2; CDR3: CASSLVGDNYGYTF
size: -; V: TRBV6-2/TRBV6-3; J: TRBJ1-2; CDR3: CASSYTGTPQVGYTF
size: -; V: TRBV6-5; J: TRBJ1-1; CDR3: CASTPGGVNTEAFF
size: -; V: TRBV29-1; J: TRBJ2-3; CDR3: CSVYWRPSPTDTQYF
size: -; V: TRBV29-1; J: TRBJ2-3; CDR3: CSVGAGDTQYF
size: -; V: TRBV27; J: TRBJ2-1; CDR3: CASSGEQGLIGNEQFF
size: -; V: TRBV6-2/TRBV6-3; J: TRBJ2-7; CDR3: CASNLEGPPYEQYF
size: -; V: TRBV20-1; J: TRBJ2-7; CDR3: CSAPVTTGGVSYEQYF
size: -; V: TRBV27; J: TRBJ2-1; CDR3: CASRSDLSFSYNEQFF
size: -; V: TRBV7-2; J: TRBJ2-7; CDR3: CASSLEVAYEQYF
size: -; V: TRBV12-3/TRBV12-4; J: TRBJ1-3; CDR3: CASSLGVIRVPGNTIYF
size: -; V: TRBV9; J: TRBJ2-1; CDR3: CASSPSGEREQFF
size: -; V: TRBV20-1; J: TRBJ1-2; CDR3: CSAPKPSGSYGYTF
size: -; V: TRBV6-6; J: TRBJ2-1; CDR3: CASSYSIRDRGLGSNEQFF
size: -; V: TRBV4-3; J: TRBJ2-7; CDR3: CASSQGRASGGEQYF
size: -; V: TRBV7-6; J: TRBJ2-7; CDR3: CASSLGLGQSHEQYF
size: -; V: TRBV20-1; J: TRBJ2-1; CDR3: CSARDTDPTRFYEQFF
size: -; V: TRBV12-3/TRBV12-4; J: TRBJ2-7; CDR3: CASSLRTAVEQYF
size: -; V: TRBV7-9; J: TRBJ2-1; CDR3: CASSLAWDYNEQFF
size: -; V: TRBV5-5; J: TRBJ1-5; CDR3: CASSLAPSQPQHF
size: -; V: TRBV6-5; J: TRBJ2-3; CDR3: CASSPMAPRLTDTQYF
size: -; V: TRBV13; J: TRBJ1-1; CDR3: CASSSENTEAFF
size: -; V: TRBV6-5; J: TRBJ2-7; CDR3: CASGMDRDRGPYEQYF